Listed here is a single TCR beta chain. The PCR contained 60 Vbeta and 13 Jbeta primers. Measured with immunoSEQ multiplex PCR; TCRdb has only the in-frame clones, and not every one. The sample shows 120,000 or so clones, approximately 75% of them seen only once. This sample stems from a study of cytomegalovirus exposure and HLA in healthy donors. The CDR3 runs to 12 residues. CDR1 is SNHLY and CDR2 is FYNNEI in the germline V gene. Trimming shortened V by 4 bases and J by 8 bases, and 9 bases separated the two germline ends. The specimen was PBMCs. The TCR comes from a man in his thirties or forties in good health and CMV-seronegative. The chain carries TRBV2 and TRBJ1-5, with D maybe TRBD1 (5 bases). CDR3 region: CASSGEGKPQHF. The CDR3 DNA reads as TGTGCCAGCAGTGGGGAGGGGAAGCCCCAGCATTTT.